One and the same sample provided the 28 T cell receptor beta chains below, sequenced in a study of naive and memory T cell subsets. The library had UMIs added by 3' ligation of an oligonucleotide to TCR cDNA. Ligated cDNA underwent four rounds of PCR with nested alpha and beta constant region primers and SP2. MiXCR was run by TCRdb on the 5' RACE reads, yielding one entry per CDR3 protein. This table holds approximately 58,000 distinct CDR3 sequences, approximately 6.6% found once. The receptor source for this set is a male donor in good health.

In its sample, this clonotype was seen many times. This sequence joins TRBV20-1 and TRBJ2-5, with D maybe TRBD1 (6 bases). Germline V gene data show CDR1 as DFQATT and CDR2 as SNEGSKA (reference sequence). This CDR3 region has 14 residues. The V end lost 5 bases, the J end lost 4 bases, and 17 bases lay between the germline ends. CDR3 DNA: TGCAGTGCTCTCCACAGGGACCGAGGAGAGACCCAGTACTTC. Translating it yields CSALHRDRGETQYF.

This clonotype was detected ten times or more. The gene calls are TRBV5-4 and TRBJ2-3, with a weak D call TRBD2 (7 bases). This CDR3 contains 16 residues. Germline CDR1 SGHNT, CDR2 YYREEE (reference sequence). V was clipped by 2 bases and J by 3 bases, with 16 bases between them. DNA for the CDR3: TGTGCCAGCAGCTTAACTTCCGGGGGGCGAACAGATACGCAGTATTTT. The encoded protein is CASSLTSGGRTDTQYF.

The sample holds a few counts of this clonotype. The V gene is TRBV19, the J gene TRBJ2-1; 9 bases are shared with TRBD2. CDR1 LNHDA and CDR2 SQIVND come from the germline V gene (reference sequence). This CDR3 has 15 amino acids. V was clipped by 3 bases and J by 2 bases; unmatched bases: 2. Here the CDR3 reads CASSMTSGPYNEQFF. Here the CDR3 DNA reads TGTGCCAGTAGTATGACTAGCGGCCCCTACAATGAGCAGTTCTTC.

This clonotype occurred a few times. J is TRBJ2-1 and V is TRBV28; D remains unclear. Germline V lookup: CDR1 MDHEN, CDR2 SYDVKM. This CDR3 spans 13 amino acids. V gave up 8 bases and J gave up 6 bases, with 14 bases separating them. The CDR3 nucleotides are TGTGCCAGCCTCCACATTCTCGGCAATGAGCAGTTCTTC. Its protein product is CASLHILGNEQFF.

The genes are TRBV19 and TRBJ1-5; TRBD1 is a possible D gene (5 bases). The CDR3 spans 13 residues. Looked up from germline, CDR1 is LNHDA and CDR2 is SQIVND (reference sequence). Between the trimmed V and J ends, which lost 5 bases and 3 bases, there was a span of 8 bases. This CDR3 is CASSPGLNQPQHF. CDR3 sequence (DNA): TGTGCCAGTAGTCCGGGGCTCAATCAGCCCCAGCATTTT.

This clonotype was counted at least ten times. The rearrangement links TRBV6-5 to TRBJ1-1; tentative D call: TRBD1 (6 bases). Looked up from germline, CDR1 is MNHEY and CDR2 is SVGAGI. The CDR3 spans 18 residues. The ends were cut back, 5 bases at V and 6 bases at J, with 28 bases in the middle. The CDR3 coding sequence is TGTGCCAGCAGTGAGCGGTGGATAGAGCTGGGACAACGACCTGAAGCTTTCTTT. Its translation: CASSERWIELGQRPEAFF.

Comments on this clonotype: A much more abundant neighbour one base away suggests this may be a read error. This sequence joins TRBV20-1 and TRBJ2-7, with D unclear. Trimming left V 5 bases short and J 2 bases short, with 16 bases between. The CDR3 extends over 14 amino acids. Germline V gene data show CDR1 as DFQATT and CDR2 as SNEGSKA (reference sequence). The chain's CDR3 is CSAHSSRATYEQYF. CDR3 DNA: TGCAGTGCTCATAGCTCTCGGGCAACCTACGAGCAGTACTTC.

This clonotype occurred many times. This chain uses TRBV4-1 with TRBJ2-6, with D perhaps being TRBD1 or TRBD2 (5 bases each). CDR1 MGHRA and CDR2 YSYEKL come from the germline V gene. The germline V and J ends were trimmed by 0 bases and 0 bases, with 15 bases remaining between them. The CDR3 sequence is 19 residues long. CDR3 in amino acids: CASSQEVVGTLSGANVLTF. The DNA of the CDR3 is TGCGCCAGCAGCCAAGAGGTCGTCGGGACCCTCTCTGGGGCCAACGTCCTGACTTTC.

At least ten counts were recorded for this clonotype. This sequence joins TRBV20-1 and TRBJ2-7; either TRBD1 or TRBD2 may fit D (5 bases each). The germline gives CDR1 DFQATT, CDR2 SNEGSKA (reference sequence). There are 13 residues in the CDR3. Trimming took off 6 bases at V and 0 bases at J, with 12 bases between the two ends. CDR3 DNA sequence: TGCAGTGCCCGAGAGGGGAGCTCCTACGAGCAGTACTTC. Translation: CSAREGSSYEQYF.

In nucleotides, the CDR3 is TGCGCCAGCAGCTTGCGGCCGAGGAGGGGGCAAGTCACAGATACGCAGTATTTT. Residues: CASSLRPRRGQVTDTQYF. The genes are TRBV5-1 and TRBJ2-3, with D perhaps TRBD1 (7 bases). In germline, CDR1 is SGHRS, CDR2 YFSETQ. V gave up 1 base and J gave up 2 bases, with 20 bases separating them. The CDR3 is 18 residues long. Full variable domain (outside the CDR3, taken from reference TRBV5-1 and TRBJ2-3): KAGVTQTPRYLIKTRGQQVTLSCSPISGHRSVSWYQQTPGQGLQFLFEYFSETQRNKGNFPGRFSGRQFSNSRSEMNVSTLELGDSALYLCASSLRPRRGQVTDTQYFGPGTRLTVL.

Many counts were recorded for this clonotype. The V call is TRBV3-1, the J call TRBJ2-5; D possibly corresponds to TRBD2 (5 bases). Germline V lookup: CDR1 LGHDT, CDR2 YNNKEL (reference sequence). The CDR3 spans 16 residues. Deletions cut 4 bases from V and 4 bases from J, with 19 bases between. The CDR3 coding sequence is TGTGCCAGCAGCCGACGGACTGTGGGTGAAGGAGAGACCCAGTACTTC. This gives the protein CASSRRTVGEGETQYF.

CDR3 nucleotides: TGTGCCAGCAGCCTGAGGGGCGTGGAGACCCAGTACTTC. Translated, it gives CASSLRGVETQYF. The rearrangement joins TRBV27 to TRBJ2-5; D may correspond to TRBD1 or TRBD2 (5 bases each). V was trimmed by 6 bases and J by 5 bases, leaving 13 bases between them. The CDR3 contains 13 residues. The V gene's germline CDR1 is MNHEY and CDR2 SMNVEV (reference sequence).

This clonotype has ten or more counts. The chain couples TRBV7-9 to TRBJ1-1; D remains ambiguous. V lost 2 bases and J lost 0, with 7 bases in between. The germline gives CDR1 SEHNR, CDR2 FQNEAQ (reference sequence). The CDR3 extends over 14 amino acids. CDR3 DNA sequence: TGTGCCAGCAGCTTAATGGGATTGAACACTGAAGCTTTCTTT. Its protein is CASSLMGLNTEAFF.

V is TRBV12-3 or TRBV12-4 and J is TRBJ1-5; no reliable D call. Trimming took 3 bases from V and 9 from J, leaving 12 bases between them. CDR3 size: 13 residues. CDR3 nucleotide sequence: TGTGCCAGCAGTTTGATCCCCTCGGGGCCCCAGCATTTT. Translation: CASSLIPSGPQHF.

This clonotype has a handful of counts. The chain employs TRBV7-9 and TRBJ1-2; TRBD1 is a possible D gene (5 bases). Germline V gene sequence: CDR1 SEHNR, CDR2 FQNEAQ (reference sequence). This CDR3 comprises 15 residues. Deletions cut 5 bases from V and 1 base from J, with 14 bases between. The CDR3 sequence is CASSPGTDHNYGYTF. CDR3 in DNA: TGTGCCAGCAGCCCCGGGACGGATCATAACTATGGCTACACCTTC.

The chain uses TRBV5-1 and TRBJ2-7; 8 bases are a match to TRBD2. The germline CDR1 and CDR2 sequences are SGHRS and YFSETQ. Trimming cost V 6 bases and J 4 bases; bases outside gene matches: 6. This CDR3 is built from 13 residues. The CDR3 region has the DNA TGCGCCAGCACTTCCCCGGGAGGGTACGAGCAGTACTTC. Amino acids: CASTSPGGYEQYF.

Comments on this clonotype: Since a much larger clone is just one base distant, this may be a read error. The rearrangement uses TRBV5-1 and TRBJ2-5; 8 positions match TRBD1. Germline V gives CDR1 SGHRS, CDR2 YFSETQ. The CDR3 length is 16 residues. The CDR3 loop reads CASSFQGQAMQESQYF. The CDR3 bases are TGCGCCAGCAGCTTCCAGGGACAGGCGATGCAAGAGAGCCAGTACTTC.

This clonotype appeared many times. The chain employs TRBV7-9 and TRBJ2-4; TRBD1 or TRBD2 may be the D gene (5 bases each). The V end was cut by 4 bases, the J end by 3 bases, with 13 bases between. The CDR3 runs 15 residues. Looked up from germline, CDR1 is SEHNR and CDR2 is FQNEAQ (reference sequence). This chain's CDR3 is CASSSGPVDKNIQYF. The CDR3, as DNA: TGTGCCAGCAGCTCGGGACCTGTGGACAAAAACATTCAGTACTTC.

CDR3 coding DNA: TGTGCCAGCAGTGACCTAGCGGAGTCCAATGAGCAGTTCTTC. It codes for CASSDLAESNEQFF. This chain connects TRBV2 to TRBJ2-1, with TRBD2 matching 7 bases. V was clipped by 3 bases and J by 6 bases; unmatched bases: 5. Germline V gene sequence: CDR1 SNHLY, CDR2 FYNNEI. This CDR3 spans 14 amino acids.

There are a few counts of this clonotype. The CDR3 DNA sequence: TGTGCCAGCTCACCATTGGGACAGGGAAGCAATCAGCCCCAGCATTTT. This encodes CASSPLGQGSNQPQHF. The V call is TRBV18, the J call TRBJ1-5; the match to TRBD1 covers 9 bases. CDR1 KGHSH and CDR2 LQKENI come from the germline V gene. The V segment lost 2 bases and the J segment 1 base; nucleotides outside the gene matches: 3. The CDR3 covers 16 residues.

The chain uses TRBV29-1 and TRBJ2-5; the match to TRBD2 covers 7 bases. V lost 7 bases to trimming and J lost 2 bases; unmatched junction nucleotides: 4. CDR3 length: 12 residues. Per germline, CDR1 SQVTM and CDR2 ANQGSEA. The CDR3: CSGGGDQETQYF. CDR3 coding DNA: TGCAGCGGGGGGGGGGATCAAGAGACCCAGTACTTC. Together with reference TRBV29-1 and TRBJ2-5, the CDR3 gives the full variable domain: SAVISQKPSRDICQRGTSLTIQCQVDSQVTMMFWYRQQPGQSLTLIATANQGSEATYESGFVIDKFPISRPNLTFSTLTVSNMSPEDSSIYLCSGGGDQETQYFGPGTRLLVL.

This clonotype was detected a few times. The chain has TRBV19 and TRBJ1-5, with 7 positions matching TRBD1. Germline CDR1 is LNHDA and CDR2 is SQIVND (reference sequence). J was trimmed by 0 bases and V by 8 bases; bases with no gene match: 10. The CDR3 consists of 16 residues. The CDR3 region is CASRAWDRGSNQPQHF. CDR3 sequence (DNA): TGTGCCAGTCGAGCCTGGGACAGAGGTAGCAATCAGCCCCAGCATTTT.

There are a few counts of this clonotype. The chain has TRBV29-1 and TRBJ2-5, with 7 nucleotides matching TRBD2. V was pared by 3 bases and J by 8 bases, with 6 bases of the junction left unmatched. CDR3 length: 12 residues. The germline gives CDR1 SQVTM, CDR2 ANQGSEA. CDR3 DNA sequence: TGCAGCGTTGACCGGGACTACCAAACCCAGTACTTC. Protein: CSVDRDYQTQYF.

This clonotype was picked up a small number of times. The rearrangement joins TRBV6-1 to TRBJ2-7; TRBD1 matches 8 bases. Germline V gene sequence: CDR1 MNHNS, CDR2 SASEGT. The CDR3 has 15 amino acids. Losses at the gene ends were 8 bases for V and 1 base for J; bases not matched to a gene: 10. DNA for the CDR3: TGTGCCAGCGGGCCAGGGACAGGATTTTCCTACGAGCAGTACTTC. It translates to CASGPGTGFSYEQYF.

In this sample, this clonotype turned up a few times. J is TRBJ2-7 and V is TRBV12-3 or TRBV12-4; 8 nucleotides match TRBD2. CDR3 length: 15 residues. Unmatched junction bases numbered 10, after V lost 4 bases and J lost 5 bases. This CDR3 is CASSSGGAELNEQYF. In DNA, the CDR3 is TGTGCCAGCAGTTCCGGGGGGGCCGAATTAAACGAGCAGTACTTC.

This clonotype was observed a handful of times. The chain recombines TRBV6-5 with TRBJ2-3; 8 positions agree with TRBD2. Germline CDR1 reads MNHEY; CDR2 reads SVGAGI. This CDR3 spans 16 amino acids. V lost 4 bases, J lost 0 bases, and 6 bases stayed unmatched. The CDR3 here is CASSSRREVSTDTQYF. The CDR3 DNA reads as TGTGCCAGCAGTTCGAGGCGGGAGGTGAGCACAGATACGCAGTATTTT.

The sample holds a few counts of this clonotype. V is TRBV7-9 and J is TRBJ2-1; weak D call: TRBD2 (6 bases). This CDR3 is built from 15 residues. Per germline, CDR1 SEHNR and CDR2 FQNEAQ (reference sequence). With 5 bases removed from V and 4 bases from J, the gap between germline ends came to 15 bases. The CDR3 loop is CASSAGQGLYNEQFF. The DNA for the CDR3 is TGTGCCAGCAGCGCGGGGCAGGGTCTTTACAATGAGCAGTTCTTC.

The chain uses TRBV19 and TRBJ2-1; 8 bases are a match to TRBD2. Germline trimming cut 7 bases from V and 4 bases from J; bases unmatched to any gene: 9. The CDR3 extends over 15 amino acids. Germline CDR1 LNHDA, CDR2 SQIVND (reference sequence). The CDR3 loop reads CASNPTSGSYNEQFF. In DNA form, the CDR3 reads TGTGCCAGTAATCCTACTAGCGGATCGTACAATGAGCAGTTCTTC.